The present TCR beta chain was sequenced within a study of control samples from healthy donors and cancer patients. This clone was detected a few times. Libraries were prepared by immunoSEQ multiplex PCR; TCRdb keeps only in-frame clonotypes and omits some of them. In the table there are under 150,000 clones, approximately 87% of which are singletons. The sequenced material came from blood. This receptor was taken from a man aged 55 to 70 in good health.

The CDR3 loop reads CASTPVQGTEQFF. CDR3 sequence (DNA): TGTGCCAGTACCCCTGTACAGGGCACTGAGCAGTTCTTC. This chain joins TRBV19 and TRBJ2-1; a weak D match, TRBD1 (6 bases). Germline assignment: CDR1 LNHDA and CDR2 SQIVND (reference sequence). The CDR3 is 13 residues long. Trimming left V 7 bases short and J 9 bases short, with 16 bases between. Looking up the rest from reference TRBV19 and TRBJ2-1 gives the full variable domain: DGGITQSPKYLFRKEGQNVTLSCEQNLNHDAMYWYRQDPGQGLRLIYYSQIVNDFQKGDIAEGYSVSREKKESFPLTVTSAQKNPTAFYLCASTPVQGTEQFFGPGTRLTVL.